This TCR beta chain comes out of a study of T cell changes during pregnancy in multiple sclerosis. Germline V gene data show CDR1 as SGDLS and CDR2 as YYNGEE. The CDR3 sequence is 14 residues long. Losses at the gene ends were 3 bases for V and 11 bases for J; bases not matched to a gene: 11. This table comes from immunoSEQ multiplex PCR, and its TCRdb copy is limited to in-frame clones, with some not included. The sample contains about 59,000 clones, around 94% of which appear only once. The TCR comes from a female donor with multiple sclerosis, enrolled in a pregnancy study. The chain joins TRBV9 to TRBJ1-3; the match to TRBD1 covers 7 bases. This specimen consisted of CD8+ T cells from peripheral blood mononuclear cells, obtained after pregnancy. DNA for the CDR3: TGTGCCAGCAGCGCAGGGACAGACTTTTTGGCCATATATTTT. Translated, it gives CASSAGTDFLAIYF.